This entry is about one TCR beta chain. Naive CD8 cells lacked CD45RO, underwent positive selection for CCR7 and left out terminally differentiated effector memory CD45RA+ cells. Germline V lookup: CDR1 MDHEN, CDR2 SYDVKM. This CDR3 comprises 17 residues. V lost 3 bases to trimming and J lost 5 bases; unmatched junction nucleotides: 10. Original data processing: Owing to the provision of junction-only sequences devoid of quality scores by immunoSEQ, filtering differed. Here immunoSEQ multiplex PCR was the method, and the copy in TCRdb shows in-frame clones only, minus some. V and J calls and clone size follow that table, whereas D and trimming were derived from the DNA. Counted here are about 590,000 clones, around 95% occurring once; the ten biggest clones make up less than 0.13%. This entry comes from a study of shared clonotypes between healthy human individuals. The overall study: Three plates were used per donor for CD4 naive, three for CD4 memory, two for CD8 naive and one for CD8 memory.

This TCR was recovered from a woman in her twenties or thirties in good health. The sequencing input was naive CD8+ T cells sorted from blood. The chain carries TRBV28 and TRBJ2-1; 10 nucleotides align to TRBD2. This chain's CDR3 is CASSFPKREGRDNEQFF. CDR3 DNA: TGTGCCAGCAGTTTCCCAAAGCGGGAGGGACGCGACAATGAGCAGTTCTTC.